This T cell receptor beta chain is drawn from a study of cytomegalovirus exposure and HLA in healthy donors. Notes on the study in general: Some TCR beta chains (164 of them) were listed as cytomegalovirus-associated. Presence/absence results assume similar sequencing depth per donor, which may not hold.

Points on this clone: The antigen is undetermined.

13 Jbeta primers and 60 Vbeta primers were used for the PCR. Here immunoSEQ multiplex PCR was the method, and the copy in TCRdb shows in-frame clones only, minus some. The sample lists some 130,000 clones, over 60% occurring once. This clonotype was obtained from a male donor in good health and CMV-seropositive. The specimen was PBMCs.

The CDR3 here is CASSQEEGLPYYEQYF. The CDR3 DNA follows: TGTGCCAGCAGCCAAGAGGAAGGACTTCCCTACTACGAGCAGTACTTC. The chain carries TRBV14 and TRBJ2-7; D may be TRBD2 (5 bases). Per germline, CDR1 SGHDN and CDR2 FVKESK. Trimming pared 0 bases from V and 3 bases from J, leaving 15 bases between. This CDR3 is 16 amino acids long.